This T cell receptor (beta chain) appears in the sequencing data of a study of identical twins. The study's findings and limits: Cord blood beta clonotypes present at high abundance carried fewer insertions; no such pattern appeared in memory repertoires.

As concerns this clonotype: The antigen remains unidentified.

In every case, the donor was a healthy Caucasian. Unique molecular identifiers were present on the cDNA, which also gained a universal primer site by template switching. TCRdb reprocessed the 5' RACE reads via MiXCR and lists one record per CDR3 protein. The sample holds about 570,000 distinct CDR3 sequences, 9.6% seen once. The germline V and J ends were trimmed by 6 bases and 5 bases, with 14 bases remaining between them. Germline V CDR1 and CDR2: SGHTA, FQGTGA. The CDR3 consists of 14 residues. Separately, the same data were catalogued under a study of yellow fever vaccine responses in identical twins.

The receptor's source is a woman between 18 and 30 years old in good health. Material for sequencing was PBMCs. The chain carries TRBV7-3 and TRBJ2-1, with unresolved D. This chain's CDR3 is CASSLEQANNEQFF. The CDR3 DNA is TGTGCCAGCAGTTTGGAGCAGGCAAACAATGAGCAGTTCTTC. Drawing the rest from reference TRBV7-3 and TRBJ2-1, the complete variable domain is GAGVSQTPSNKVTEKGKYVELRCDPISGHTALYWYRQSLGQGPEFLIYFQGTGAADDSGLPNDRFFAVRPEGSVSTLKIQRTERGDSAVYLCASSLEQANNEQFFGPGTRLTVL.